This record covers a single T cell receptor (beta chain). Antigen specificity is unknown. Quantitative 5'-RACE with molecular barcodes produced the TCR beta libraries. In TCRdb, the 5' RACE reads were re-called with MiXCR into one record per CDR3 protein. The sample consists of about 220,000 distinct CDR3 sequences, roughly 26% of them appearing once. The sample is drawn from a study of CD8 T cells in ankylosing spondylitis. Study-wide points: Earlier studies detected some motif variants in reactive arthritis synovial fluid and blood. A motif in TCR beta, a set of under ten highly homologous variants, appeared characteristic of ankylosing spondylitis blood. From matched ankylosing spondylitis synovial fluid, disease-linked clones were reportedly recovered at significantly enriched levels.

V shed 1 base and J 5 bases; nucleotides not matched to a gene: 20. The CDR3 has 19 amino acids. CDR1 is DFQATT, CDR2 SNEGSKA, per germline (reference sequence). Sequenced material: blood, either unsorted or a sorted T cell fraction (not recorded which). The chain links TRBV20-1 to TRBJ2-3, with 8 bases aligning to TRBD1. The source is a male donor with ankylosing spondylitis or in good health (not recorded which). CDR3 sequence (DNA): TGCAGTGCTAGAGCGCCAGGGGGCGGGACGGGGAGGCACGGAGATACGCAGTATTTT. As protein: CSARAPGGGTGRHGDTQYF.